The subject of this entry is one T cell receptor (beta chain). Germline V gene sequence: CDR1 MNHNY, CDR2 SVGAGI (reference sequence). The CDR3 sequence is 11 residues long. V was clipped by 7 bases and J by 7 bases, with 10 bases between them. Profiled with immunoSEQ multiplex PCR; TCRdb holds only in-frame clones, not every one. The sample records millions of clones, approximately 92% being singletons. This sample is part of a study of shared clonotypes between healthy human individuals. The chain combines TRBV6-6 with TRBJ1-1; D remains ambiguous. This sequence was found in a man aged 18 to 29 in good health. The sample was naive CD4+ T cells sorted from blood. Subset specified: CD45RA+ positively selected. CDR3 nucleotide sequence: TGTGCCAGCACCTTAAGGAATGAAGCTTTCTTT. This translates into CASTLRNEAFF.